This TCR beta chain was obtained from a study of blood T cell repertoires in COVID-19. Measured with immunoSEQ multiplex PCR; TCRdb has only the in-frame clones, and not every one. Here the sample spans roughly 180,000 clones, around 85% being singletons. V lost 3 bases and J 2 bases, leaving 17 bases between the germline ends. CDR3 size: 15 residues. Per germline, CDR1 GTSNPN and CDR2 SVGIG (reference sequence). This clonotype originated in a man aged 55 to 70 who had recovered from COVID-19. The V call is TRBV30, the J call TRBJ2-7; a weak D match, TRBD2 (7 bases). The sample consisted of peripheral blood. CDR3: CAWRAGRGRPYEQYF. The CDR3 bases are TGTGCCTGGAGGGCCGGGCGGGGGCGTCCCTACGAGCAGTACTTC.